The rows below give T cell receptor beta chains drawn from one sample of a study of vaccination effects on CD4 cells after COVID-19. Assay used: immunoSEQ multiplex PCR; TCRdb lists only in-frame clones, some missing. This table holds 60,000 to 85,000 clones, roughly 74% found once. These receptors are not linked to any known antigen. Specimen: CD4+ T cells from PBMCs cultured with HCoV-229E spike peptides, collected after COVID-19 vaccination. Source of these receptors: a human donor who received a COVID-19 vaccine. The CDR3 runs from the conserved cysteine through the conserved F or W. Each record gives: clone size, J gene, D gene, V gene, CDR3 protein, CDR3 DNA. D genes are given only for firm matches. The size entry is marked missing in some rows and otherwise reads once, few, many or a size class.

clone_size: .
j_call: TRBJ1-1
d_call: .
v_call: TRBV5-6
cdr3_aa: CASSFQTMNTEAFF
cdr3_nt: TGTGCCAGCAGCTTTCAGACCATGAACACTGAAGCTTTCTTT

clone_size: few
j_call: TRBJ1-2
d_call: .
v_call: TRBV18
cdr3_aa: CASSPESSDNTF
cdr3_nt: TGTGCCAGCTCACCAGAGAGCTCCGATAACACCTTC

clone_size: .
j_call: TRBJ1-2
d_call: .
v_call: TRBV18
cdr3_aa: CASSPPGGIGYGYTF
cdr3_nt: TGTGCCAGCTCACCACCTGGGGGGATTGGCTATGGCTACACCTTC

clone_size: .
j_call: TRBJ1-6
d_call: .
v_call: TRBV5-5
cdr3_aa: CASSSGQPYSPLHF
cdr3_nt: TGTGCCAGCAGCTCTGGACAGCCATATTCACCCCTCCACTTT

clone_size: .
j_call: TRBJ2-2
d_call: .
v_call: TRBV7-2
cdr3_aa: CASSSPRGAGTGELFF
cdr3_nt: TGTGCCAGCAGCTCCCCCCGGGGGGCGGGCACCGGGGAGCTGTTTTTT

clone_size: few
j_call: TRBJ1-5
d_call: .
v_call: TRBV6-2/TRBV6-3
cdr3_aa: CASSYSTVQPQHF
cdr3_nt: TGTGCCAGCAGTTACTCTACAGTTCAGCCCCAGCATTTT

clone_size: .
j_call: TRBJ2-1
d_call: .
v_call: TRBV24-1
cdr3_aa: CATSAGWYNEQFF
cdr3_nt: TGTGCCACCTCTGCTGGGTGGTACAATGAGCAGTTCTTC

clone_size: .
j_call: TRBJ1-1
d_call: .
v_call: TRBV18
cdr3_aa: CASSPFGTPGPEAFF
cdr3_nt: TGTGCCAGCTCACCATTTGGCACCCCAGGGCCTGAAGCTTTCTTT

clone_size: .
j_call: TRBJ2-5
d_call: TRBD2
v_call: TRBV5-1
cdr3_aa: CASSLGLAGRQETQYF
cdr3_nt: TGCGCCAGCAGCTTGGGGCTAGCGGGGCGTCAAGAGACCCAGTACTTC

clone_size: .
j_call: TRBJ1-1
d_call: .
v_call: TRBV7-3
cdr3_aa: CASSRGGLNTEAFF
cdr3_nt: TGTGCCAGCAGCCGGGGGGGCTTGAACACTGAAGCTTTCTTT

clone_size: once
j_call: TRBJ1-5
d_call: TRBD1
v_call: TRBV2
cdr3_aa: CASSLSGTGVQPQHF
cdr3_nt: TGTGCCAGCAGTCTTTCCGGGACAGGGGTCCAGCCCCAGCATTTT

clone_size: .
j_call: TRBJ2-3
d_call: .
v_call: TRBV7-2
cdr3_aa: CASSFRVGPDTQYF
cdr3_nt: TGTGCCAGCAGCTTTCGGGTCGGCCCAGATACGCAGTATTTT

clone_size: .
j_call: TRBJ1-6
d_call: .
v_call: TRBV5-1
cdr3_aa: CASSLDGNNSPLHF
cdr3_nt: TGCGCCAGCAGCTTGGACGGAAATAATTCACCCCTCCACTTT

clone_size: once
j_call: TRBJ2-5
d_call: TRBD2
v_call: TRBV5-4
cdr3_aa: CASSFDGGSGEGTQYF
cdr3_nt: TGTGCCAGCAGCTTCGATGGGGGTAGCGGGGAAGGGACCCAGTACTTC

clone_size: .
j_call: TRBJ1-2
d_call: .
v_call: TRBV7-2
cdr3_aa: CASSSYINYGYTF
cdr3_nt: TGTGCCAGCAGCTCTTACATTAACTATGGCTACACCTTC

clone_size: .
j_call: TRBJ2-1
d_call: TRBD2
v_call: TRBV5-1
cdr3_aa: CASSWNGGDSSYNEQFF
cdr3_nt: TGCGCCAGCAGTTGGAACGGGGGGGATAGCTCCTACAATGAGCAGTTCTTC

clone_size: .
j_call: TRBJ2-3
d_call: TRBD2
v_call: TRBV28
cdr3_aa: CASSLMGGGTDTQYF
cdr3_nt: TGTGCCAGCAGTTTAATGGGCGGGGGAACAGATACGCAGTATTTT

clone_size: .
j_call: TRBJ2-1
d_call: .
v_call: TRBV5-1
cdr3_aa: CASSLETRNEQFF
cdr3_nt: TGCGCCAGCAGTCTTGAAACCCGTAATGAGCAGTTCTTC

clone_size: .
j_call: TRBJ1-2
d_call: TRBD1
v_call: TRBV4-1
cdr3_aa: CASSQEPGQGGYGYTF
cdr3_nt: TGCGCCAGCAGCCAAGAACCGGGACAGGGAGGCTATGGCTACACCTTC

clone_size: .
j_call: TRBJ2-5
d_call: .
v_call: TRBV5-1
cdr3_aa: CASSTGLGGETQYF
cdr3_nt: TGCGCCAGCAGCACGGGACTGGGCGGGGAGACCCAGTACTTC

clone_size: .
j_call: TRBJ2-3
d_call: TRBD2
v_call: TRBV29-1
cdr3_aa: CSVGAGGPGNTQYF
cdr3_nt: TGCAGCGTGGGAGCGGGGGGGCCTGGAAATACGCAGTATTTT

clone_size: .
j_call: TRBJ1-1
d_call: TRBD1
v_call: TRBV20-1
cdr3_aa: CSASRPGQTNTEAFF
cdr3_nt: TGCAGTGCTAGTCGCCCGGGACAGACTAACACTGAAGCTTTCTTT

clone_size: once
j_call: TRBJ1-5
d_call: .
v_call: TRBV5-1
cdr3_aa: CASSAHIDQPQHF
cdr3_nt: TGCGCCAGCAGCGCGCACATAGATCAGCCCCAGCATTTT

clone_size: .
j_call: TRBJ1-2
d_call: TRBD1
v_call: TRBV6-1
cdr3_aa: CASSEEVTGSYTF
cdr3_nt: TGTGCCAGCAGTGAAGAGGTGACAGGGAGCTACACCTTC

clone_size: .
j_call: TRBJ1-2
d_call: .
v_call: TRBV3-1/TRBV3-2
cdr3_aa: CASSQGPLPTNYGYTF
cdr3_nt: TGTGCCAGCAGCCAAGGGCCACTCCCCACTAACTATGGCTACACCTTC

clone_size: .
j_call: TRBJ2-5
d_call: .
v_call: TRBV10-3
cdr3_aa: CAISESKSGTQETQYF
cdr3_nt: TGTGCCATCAGTGAGTCGAAGTCGGGGACCCAAGAGACCCAGTACTTC

clone_size: few
j_call: TRBJ2-2
d_call: TRBD2
v_call: TRBV5-1
cdr3_aa: CASSSIPGLANTGELFF
cdr3_nt: TGCGCCAGCAGCTCGATACCGGGACTAGCGAACACCGGGGAGCTGTTTTTT

clone_size: few
j_call: TRBJ1-1
d_call: .
v_call: TRBV19
cdr3_aa: CASSIGLGRMNTEAFF
cdr3_nt: TGTGCCAGTAGTATAGGTCTGGGACGGATGAACACTGAAGCTTTCTTT

clone_size: .
j_call: TRBJ1-1
d_call: .
v_call: TRBV5-1
cdr3_aa: CASSQSGDNTEAFF
cdr3_nt: TGCGCCAGCAGCCAGAGTGGGGATAACACTGAAGCTTTCTTT

clone_size: .
j_call: TRBJ2-2
d_call: .
v_call: TRBV11-2
cdr3_aa: CASSWEWSNTGELFF
cdr3_nt: TGTGCCAGCAGCTGGGAGTGGTCGAACACCGGGGAGCTGTTTTTT

clone_size: .
j_call: TRBJ1-4
d_call: .
v_call: TRBV15
cdr3_aa: CATSRVRAGNEKLFF
cdr3_nt: TGTGCCACCAGCAGAGTTCGGGCAGGGAATGAAAAACTGTTTTTT

clone_size: .
j_call: TRBJ2-1
d_call: TRBD1
v_call: TRBV5-1
cdr3_aa: CASSLKTGAYNEQFF
cdr3_nt: TGCGCCAGCAGCTTGAAGACAGGGGCCTACAATGAGCAGTTCTTC

clone_size: few
j_call: TRBJ2-1
d_call: .
v_call: TRBV6-5
cdr3_aa: CASHRDSQDNEQFF
cdr3_nt: TGTGCCAGCCACCGGGACTCCCAGGACAATGAGCAGTTCTTC

clone_size: .
j_call: TRBJ2-2
d_call: .
v_call: TRBV9
cdr3_aa: CASSGARTNTGELFF
cdr3_nt: TGTGCCAGCAGCGGAGCGCGCACGAACACCGGGGAGCTGTTTTTT

clone_size: .
j_call: TRBJ1-5
d_call: .
v_call: TRBV20-1
cdr3_aa: CSASQGRVVEPQHF
cdr3_nt: TGCAGTGCTAGTCAGGGCCGGGTCGTTGAGCCCCAGCATTTT

clone_size: .
j_call: TRBJ2-3
d_call: .
v_call: TRBV6-5
cdr3_aa: CASSVWPDTQYF
cdr3_nt: TGTGCCAGCAGCGTATGGCCAGATACGCAGTATTTT

clone_size: .
j_call: TRBJ1-5
d_call: TRBD1
v_call: TRBV7-2
cdr3_aa: CASSASPGTGAINQPQHF
cdr3_nt: TGTGCCAGCAGCGCGAGCCCCGGGACAGGAGCTATCAATCAGCCCCAGCATTTT

clone_size: .
j_call: TRBJ1-6
d_call: .
v_call: TRBV7-8
cdr3_aa: CASSLGQGAVWPLHF
cdr3_nt: TGTGCCAGCAGCTTAGGCCAGGGCGCCGTATGGCCCCTCCACTTT

clone_size: .
j_call: TRBJ1-2
d_call: .
v_call: TRBV5-4
cdr3_aa: CASSLEADLNYGYTF
cdr3_nt: TGTGCCAGCAGCTTGGAGGCAGACCTCAACTATGGCTACACCTTC

clone_size: .
j_call: TRBJ1-2
d_call: .
v_call: TRBV21-1
cdr3_aa: CASSKANLALGTF
cdr3_nt: TGTGCCAGCAGCAAAGCGAACCTCGCACTGGGGACCTTC

clone_size: few
j_call: TRBJ2-2
d_call: .
v_call: TRBV18
cdr3_aa: CASSSGRGTGELFF
cdr3_nt: TGTGCCAGCTCTTCCGGACGGGGCACCGGGGAGCTGTTTTTT

clone_size: .
j_call: TRBJ2-5
d_call: .
v_call: TRBV5-4
cdr3_aa: CASSTGGPLQETQYF
cdr3_nt: TGTGCCAGCAGCACTGGGGGTCCACTCCAAGAGACCCAGTACTTC

clone_size: .
j_call: TRBJ2-6
d_call: .
v_call: TRBV19
cdr3_aa: CASSPASGANVLTF
cdr3_nt: TGTGCCAGTAGTCCTGCCTCTGGGGCCAACGTCCTGACTTTC

clone_size: .
j_call: TRBJ2-3
d_call: .
v_call: TRBV4-1
cdr3_aa: CASSQIKSTQYF
cdr3_nt: TGCGCCAGCAGCCAGATCAAGTCGACGCAGTATTTT

clone_size: .
j_call: TRBJ2-1
d_call: TRBD1
v_call: TRBV14
cdr3_aa: CASRGQGAWNEQFF
cdr3_nt: TGTGCCAGCAGGGGACAGGGGGCTTGGAATGAGCAGTTCTTC

clone_size: few
j_call: TRBJ2-5
d_call: .
v_call: TRBV6-5
cdr3_aa: CASRGRSSQETQYF
cdr3_nt: TGTGCCAGCCGAGGCAGAAGTAGCCAAGAGACCCAGTACTTC

clone_size: .
j_call: TRBJ2-1
d_call: .
v_call: TRBV5-6
cdr3_aa: CASSEGGYPYNEQFF
cdr3_nt: TGTGCCAGCTCAGAGGGGGGATACCCTTACAATGAGCAGTTCTTC

clone_size: few
j_call: TRBJ1-6
d_call: TRBD1
v_call: TRBV19
cdr3_aa: CASSIGGTGAFNSPLHF
cdr3_nt: TGTGCCAGTAGTATTGGGGGGACAGGGGCCTTCAATTCACCCCTCCACTTT

clone_size: .
j_call: TRBJ1-1
d_call: .
v_call: TRBV10-3
cdr3_aa: CAISGKPGTEAFF
cdr3_nt: TGTGCCATCAGTGGGAAACCCGGGACTGAAGCTTTCTTT

clone_size: .
j_call: TRBJ1-4
d_call: TRBD1
v_call: TRBV7-9
cdr3_aa: CASSLDRANEKLFF
cdr3_nt: TGTGCCAGCAGCTTGGACAGGGCTAATGAAAAACTGTTTTTT

clone_size: .
j_call: TRBJ2-2
d_call: TRBD1
v_call: TRBV6-5
cdr3_aa: CASSYSDRVKTGELFF
cdr3_nt: TGTGCCAGCAGTTACTCGGACAGGGTTAAAACCGGGGAGCTGTTTTTT

clone_size: .
j_call: TRBJ1-1
d_call: TRBD1
v_call: TRBV28
cdr3_aa: CASRGFDRGGKNTEAFF
cdr3_nt: TGTGCCAGCAGGGGGTTCGACAGGGGCGGCAAAAACACTGAAGCTTTCTTT

clone_size: .
j_call: TRBJ2-3
d_call: .
v_call: TRBV7-2
cdr3_aa: CASKNTGSDTQYF
cdr3_nt: TGTGCCAGCAAGAACACGGGGTCCGATACGCAGTATTTT

clone_size: .
j_call: TRBJ1-3
d_call: .
v_call: TRBV18
cdr3_aa: CASSGDSDTIYF
cdr3_nt: TGTGCCAGCTCAGGCGACTCCGACACCATATATTTT

clone_size: .
j_call: TRBJ2-5
d_call: .
v_call: TRBV5-1
cdr3_aa: CASSFNGRETQYF
cdr3_nt: TGCGCCAGCAGCTTTAACGGGCGGGAGACCCAGTACTTC

clone_size: few
j_call: TRBJ1-1
d_call: .
v_call: TRBV2
cdr3_aa: CASSDEGRDTEAFF
cdr3_nt: TGTGCCAGCAGTGATGAGGGGCGCGACACTGAAGCTTTCTTT

clone_size: .
j_call: TRBJ1-1
d_call: .
v_call: TRBV7-2
cdr3_aa: CASSLRPGGDTEAFF
cdr3_nt: TGTGCCAGCAGCTTACGTCCGGGGGGGGACACTGAAGCTTTCTTT